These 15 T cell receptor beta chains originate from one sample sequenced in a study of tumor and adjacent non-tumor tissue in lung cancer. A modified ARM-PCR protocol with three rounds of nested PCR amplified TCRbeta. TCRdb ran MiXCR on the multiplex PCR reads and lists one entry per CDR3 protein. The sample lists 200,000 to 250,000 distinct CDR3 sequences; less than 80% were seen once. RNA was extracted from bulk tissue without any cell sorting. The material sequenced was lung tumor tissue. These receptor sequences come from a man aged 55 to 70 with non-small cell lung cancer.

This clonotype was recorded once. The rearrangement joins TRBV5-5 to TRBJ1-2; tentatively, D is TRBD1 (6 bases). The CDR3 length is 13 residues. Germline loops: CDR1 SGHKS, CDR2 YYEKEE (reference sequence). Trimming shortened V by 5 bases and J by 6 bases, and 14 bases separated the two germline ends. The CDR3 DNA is TGTGCCAGCAGGGCCGACAGGTACGATGGCTACACCTTC. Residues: CASRADRYDGYTF.

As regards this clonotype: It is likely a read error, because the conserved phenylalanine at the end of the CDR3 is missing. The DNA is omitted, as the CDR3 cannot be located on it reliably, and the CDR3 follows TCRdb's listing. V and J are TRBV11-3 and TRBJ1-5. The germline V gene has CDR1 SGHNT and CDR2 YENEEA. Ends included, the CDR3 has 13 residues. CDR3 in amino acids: CASSSHGNQPKHL.

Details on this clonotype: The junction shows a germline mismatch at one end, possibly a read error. The CDR3 DNA reads as TGCAGTGCTAGAGATCGGAGCGGGAGGATTCGAGAGACCCAATACTTC. Translated, it gives CSARDRSGRIRETQYF. The gene calls are TRBV20-1 and TRBJ2-5, with TRBD2 identical over 9 bases. This CDR3 has 16 residues. Germline V gene lookup returns CDR1 DFQATT and CDR2 SNEGSKA (reference sequence).

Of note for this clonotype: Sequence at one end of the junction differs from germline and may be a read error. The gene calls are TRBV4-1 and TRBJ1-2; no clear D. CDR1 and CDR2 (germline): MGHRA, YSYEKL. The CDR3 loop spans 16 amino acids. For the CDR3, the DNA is TGCGTCAGCAGCCAACCATCCCGGAGCGGGAACTATGGCTACACCTTC. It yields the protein CVSSQPSRSGNYGYTF.

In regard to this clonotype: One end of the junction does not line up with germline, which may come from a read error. Here the CDR3 reads CASSVKEEAITDTQYF. The CDR3 DNA sequence: TGCGCCAGCAGCGTGAAGGAGGAAGCCATCACAGATACTCAGTATTTT. The chain has TRBV5-1 and TRBJ2-3; a possible D gene is TRBD2 (5 bases). Germline V gene lookup returns CDR1 SGHRS and CDR2 YFSETQ. The CDR3 consists of 16 residues. The whole variable domain, filled in from reference TRBV5-1 and TRBJ2-3, reads KAGVTQTPRYLIKTRGQQVTLSCSPISGHRSVSWYQQTPGQGLQFLFEYFSETQRNKGNFPGRFSGRQFSNSRSEMNVSTLELGDSALYLCASSVKEEAITDTQYFGPGTRLTVL.

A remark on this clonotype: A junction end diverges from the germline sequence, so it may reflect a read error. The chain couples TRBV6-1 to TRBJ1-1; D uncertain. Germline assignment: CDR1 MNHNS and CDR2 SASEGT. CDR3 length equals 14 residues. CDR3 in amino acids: CASSWTGRITETFF. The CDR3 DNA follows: TGTGCCAGCAGTTGGACCGGACGAATCACTGAAACTTTCTTT.

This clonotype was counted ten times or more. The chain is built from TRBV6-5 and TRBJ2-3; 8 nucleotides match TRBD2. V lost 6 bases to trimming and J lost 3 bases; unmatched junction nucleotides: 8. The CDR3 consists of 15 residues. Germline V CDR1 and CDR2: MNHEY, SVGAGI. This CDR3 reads CASSLQLAETDTQYF. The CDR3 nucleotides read TGTGCCAGCAGCCTCCAACTAGCGGAAACAGATACGCAGTATTTT.

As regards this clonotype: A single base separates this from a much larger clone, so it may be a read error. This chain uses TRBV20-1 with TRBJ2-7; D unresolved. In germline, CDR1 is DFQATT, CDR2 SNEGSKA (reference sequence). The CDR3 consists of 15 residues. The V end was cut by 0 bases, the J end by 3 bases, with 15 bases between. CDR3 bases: TGCAGTGCTAGAGACCTCGCGAACGCCGGCTACGAGCAGTACTTC. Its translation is CSARDLANAGYEQYF.

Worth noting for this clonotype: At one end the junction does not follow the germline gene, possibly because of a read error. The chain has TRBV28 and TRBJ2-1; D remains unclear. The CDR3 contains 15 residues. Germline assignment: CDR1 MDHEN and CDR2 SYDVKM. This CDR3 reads CTSSPPERRGVPQFF. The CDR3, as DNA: TGTACCAGCAGTCCTCCGGAACGGAGAGGAGTGCCGCAGTTCTTC.

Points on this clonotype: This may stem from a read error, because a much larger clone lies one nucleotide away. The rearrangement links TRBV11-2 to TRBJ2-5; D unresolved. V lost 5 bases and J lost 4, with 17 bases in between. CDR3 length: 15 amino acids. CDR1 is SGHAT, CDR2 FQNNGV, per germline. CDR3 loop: CASSPQDGYIETQYF. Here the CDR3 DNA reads TGTGCCAGCAGCCCTCAGGACGGCTACATAGAGACCCAGTACTTC.

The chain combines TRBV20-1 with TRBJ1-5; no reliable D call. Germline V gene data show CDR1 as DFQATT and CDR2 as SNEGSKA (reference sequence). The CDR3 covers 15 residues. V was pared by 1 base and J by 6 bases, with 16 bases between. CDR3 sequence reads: CSARGHRGLGQPQHF. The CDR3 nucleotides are TGCAGTGCTAGAGGACACAGAGGGCTGGGTCAGCCCCAGCATTTT.

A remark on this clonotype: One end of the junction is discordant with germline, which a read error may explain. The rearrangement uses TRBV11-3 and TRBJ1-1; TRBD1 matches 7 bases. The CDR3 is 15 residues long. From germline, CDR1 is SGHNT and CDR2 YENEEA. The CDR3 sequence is CASSPETGYYAEPFF. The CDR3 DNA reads TGTGCCAGCAGTCCGGAGACAGGGTACTACGCTGAACCTTTCTTT.

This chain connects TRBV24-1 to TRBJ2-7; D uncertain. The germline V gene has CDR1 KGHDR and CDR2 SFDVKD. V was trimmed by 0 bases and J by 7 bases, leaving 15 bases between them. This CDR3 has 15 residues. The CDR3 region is CATSDLYSGFAEQYF. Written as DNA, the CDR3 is TGTGCCACCAGTGATTTGTACTCCGGATTCGCAGAGCAGTACTTC.

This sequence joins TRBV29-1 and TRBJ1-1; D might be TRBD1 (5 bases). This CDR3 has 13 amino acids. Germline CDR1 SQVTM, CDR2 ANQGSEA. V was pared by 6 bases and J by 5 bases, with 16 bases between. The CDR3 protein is CSVGLQSGTEAFF. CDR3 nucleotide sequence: TGCAGCGTGGGGCTGCAGAGTGGGACTGAAGCTTTCTTT.

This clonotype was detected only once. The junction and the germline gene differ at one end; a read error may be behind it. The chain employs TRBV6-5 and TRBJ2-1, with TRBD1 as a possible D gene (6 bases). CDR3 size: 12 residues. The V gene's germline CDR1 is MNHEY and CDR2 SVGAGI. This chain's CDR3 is CAGSRTGIEQFF. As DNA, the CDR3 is TGTGCCGGCAGTCGCACAGGGATTGAGCAGTTCTTC.